One and the same sample provided the 29 T cell receptor beta chains below, sequenced in a study of OX40 agonist ivuxolimab in advanced cancers. TCRdb keeps only in-frame clones here, not all; method: immunoSEQ multiplex PCR. The data show some 85,000 clones, roughly nine tenths seen once. The starting material was CD4+ or CD8+ T cells sorted from blood, obtained in a trial of the OX40 agonist ivuxolimab. The receptors were gathered from an adult with an advanced solid tumor such as melanoma, head and neck, liver or kidney cancer.

The chain links TRBV7-9 to TRBJ1-1; possible D gene TRBD1, 6 bases. Trimming took off 6 bases at V and 5 bases at J, with 22 bases between the two ends. Germline CDR1 and CDR2: SEHNR and FQNEAQ (reference sequence). CDR3 size: 16 residues. The CDR3 DNA follows: TGTGCCAGCAGGCCCCAAGCCAGGGGCGCGGGTACTGAAGCTTTCTTT. This encodes CASRPQARGAGTEAFF.

The chain recombines TRBV6-5 with TRBJ1-1, with 9 bases matching TRBD1. The CDR3 loop spans 14 amino acids. Germline V gives CDR1 MNHEY, CDR2 SVGAGI. V shed 6 bases, J shed 6 bases, and the junction held 8 bases outside the gene matches. The DNA for the CDR3 is TGTGCCAGCAGATCGGGACAGGGAAGTTCTGAAGCTTTCTTT. Amino acid sequence: CASRSGQGSSEAFF.

The chain has TRBV6-1 and TRBJ2-5; D not resolved. This CDR3 has 14 amino acids. Trimming removed 2 bases from V and 4 bases from J, with 11 bases in between. In germline, CDR1 is MNHNS, CDR2 SASEGT. The CDR3 loop is CASSELQQGETQYF. As DNA, the CDR3 is TGTGCCAGCAGTGAATTACAGCAAGGAGAGACCCAGTACTTC.

The rearrangement links TRBV13 to TRBJ2-4, with 10 nucleotides matching TRBD2. Germline CDR1 and CDR2: PRHDT and FYEKMQ (reference sequence). The CDR3 has 16 amino acids. Trimming at V came to 2 bases and at J to 7 bases, leaving 8 bases not matched to a gene. The CDR3 loop reads CASSLQLAGVGNIQYF. In DNA, the CDR3 is TGTGCCAGCAGCTTACAGCTAGCGGGAGTGGGTAACATTCAGTACTTC.

The V and J genes are TRBV6-1 and TRBJ2-4, with 8 bases lining up with TRBD1. The V gene's germline CDR1 is MNHNS and CDR2 SASEGT. This CDR3 contains 14 residues. Germline trimming cut 6 bases from V and 1 base from J; bases unmatched to any gene: 2. The CDR3 region has the DNA TGTGCCAGCAGCCGACAGGGGGCCAAAAACATTCAGTACTTC. Translating it yields CASSRQGAKNIQYF.

The chain links TRBV28 to TRBJ2-7; D unresolved. The length of the CDR3 is 12 residues. Germline V gives CDR1 MDHEN, CDR2 SYDVKM. Deletions cut 5 bases from V and 3 bases from J, with 8 bases between. DNA for the CDR3: TGTGCCAGCAGTAAGAGTGGCTACGAGCAGTACTTC. Translated, it gives CASSKSGYEQYF.

The CDR3 coding sequence is TGTGCCAGCAGCTTAGAAGGCGGGGTCAACTACGAGCAGTACTTC. Protein sequence: CASSLEGGVNYEQYF. The chain joins TRBV11-2 to TRBJ2-7, with D perhaps TRBD2 (6 bases). CDR3 length equals 15 residues. V lost 0 bases and J lost 3, with 12 bases in between. Germline V lookup: CDR1 SGHAT, CDR2 FQNNGV.

The gene calls are TRBV6-5 and TRBJ1-1, with D unresolved. CDR3 length: 16 amino acids. Germline V gene sequence: CDR1 MNHEY, CDR2 SVGAGI. V lost 2 bases to trimming and J lost 0 bases, with 13 bases between them. The CDR3 sequence is CASSYAKGSMNTEAFF. The CDR3 DNA reads TGTGCCAGCAGTTACGCCAAGGGCTCCATGAACACTGAAGCTTTCTTT.

The rearrangement uses TRBV7-9 and TRBJ1-1; no clear D. The germline CDR1 and CDR2 sequences are SEHNR and FQNEAQ (reference sequence). V was trimmed by 4 bases and J by 1 base, leaving 7 bases between them. This CDR3 has 13 amino acids. The CDR3 loop reads CASSWGENTEAFF. The CDR3 DNA reads TGTGCCAGCAGCTGGGGAGAGAACACTGAAGCTTTCTTT.

This chain joins TRBV30 and TRBJ1-1; TRBD1 might be the D (6 bases). CDR3 length: 13 amino acids. V lost 5 bases and J 3 bases, leaving 13 bases between the germline ends. Germline V gene lookup returns CDR1 GTSNPN and CDR2 SVGIG (reference sequence). In DNA, the CDR3 is TGTGCCTGGGTGGTGGGGGGGCACACTGAAGCTTTCTTT. Translation gives CAWVVGGHTEAFF.

A single count supports this clone. The V and J genes are TRBV5-1 and TRBJ1-3; D perhaps matches TRBD1 (6 bases). Germline lookup yields CDR1 SGHRS and CDR2 YFSETQ. CDR3 size: 13 residues. V lost 3 bases, J lost 5 bases, and 9 bases lay in between. Written as DNA, the CDR3 is TGCGCCAGCAGCTCGGACAGTCGAAACACCATATATTTT. Translation gives CASSSDSRNTIYF. Based on the CDR3 plus reference TRBV5-1 and TRBJ1-3, the full variable domain is KAGVTQTPRYLIKTRGQQVTLSCSPISGHRSVSWYQQTPGQGLQFLFEYFSETQRNKGNFPGRFSGRQFSNSRSEMNVSTLELGDSALYLCASSSDSRNTIYFGEGSWLTVV.

The chain links TRBV28 to TRBJ2-1, with 7 bases fitting TRBD1. V shed 2 bases and J 9 bases; nucleotides not matched to a gene: 7. This CDR3 region has 14 residues. Germline CDR1 reads MDHEN; CDR2 reads SYDVKM. In nucleotides, the CDR3 is TGTGCCAGCAGTTTAAGGGGGCGCGTTTTTGAGCAGTTCTTC. It specifies CASSLRGRVFEQFF.

The genes are TRBV2 and TRBJ2-7; TRBD2 might be the D (5 bases). The CDR3 spans 12 residues. The ends were cut back, 8 bases at V and 1 base at J, with 9 bases in the middle. CDR1 is SNHLY, CDR2 FYNNEI, per germline. Here the CDR3 DNA reads TGTGCCAGCGAGAGGGAGTCCTACGAGCAGTACTTC. This encodes CASERESYEQYF.

This sequence joins TRBV30 and TRBJ1-6; maybe TRBD1 (5 bases). In germline, CDR1 is GTSNPN, CDR2 SVGIG (reference sequence). This CDR3 comprises 14 residues. V lost 0 bases to trimming and J lost 6 bases, with 9 bases between them. CDR3 sequence (DNA): TGTGCCTGGAGTGTGCAGGGTGCTAATTCACCCCTCCACTTT. Protein: CAWSVQGANSPLHF.

Concerning this clone itself: The junction and the germline gene differ at one end; a read error may be behind it. Other DNA variants within this sample encode the same CDR3. The CDR3 coding sequence is TGCAGTGTTGGGGAGGGCCACAGGGGGAAGTACTTC. The encoded protein is CSVGEGHRGKYF. The genes are TRBV29-1 and TRBJ2-7; tentative D call: TRBD1 (8 bases). Germline CDR1 and CDR2: SQVTM and ANQGSEA. CDR3 length equals 12 residues.

The chain joins TRBV28 to TRBJ1-2, with 7 bases that match TRBD1. After removal of 8 bases from V and 2 bases from J, the junction contained 8 bases not matched to a gene. Per germline, CDR1 MDHEN and CDR2 SYDVKM. This CDR3 spans 14 amino acids. CDR3 sequence reads: CASEGGQTNYGYTF. DNA of the CDR3: TGTGCCAGCGAGGGGGGACAGACGAACTATGGCTACACCTTC.

V and J are TRBV5-1 and TRBJ2-7; the D gene could be TRBD1 or TRBD2 (5 bases each). V was shortened by 7 bases and J by 3 bases, with 11 bases between the two germline ends. The CDR3 spans 12 residues. The germline V gene has CDR1 SGHRS and CDR2 YFSETQ. The CDR3 loop is CASGEQGYEQYF. The CDR3 DNA follows: TGCGCCAGCGGGGAGCAGGGCTACGAGCAGTACTTC.

The chain combines TRBV9 with TRBJ1-5; possibly TRBD1 for D (5 bases). The CDR3 totals 14 residues. The V gene lost 0 bases and the J gene lost 7 bases, with 11 bases spanning the gap. Germline CDR1 is SGDLS and CDR2 is YYNGEE. CDR3 sequence reads: CASSVGQLGQPQHF. Written as DNA, the CDR3 is TGTGCCAGCAGCGTAGGACAGCTGGGGCAGCCCCAGCATTTT.

V gene TRBV18 combines with J gene TRBJ2-5, with D possibly matching TRBD1 (5 bases). Trimming took 3 bases from V and 5 from J, leaving 13 bases between them. The CDR3 has 14 residues. CDR1 and CDR2 (germline): KGHSH, LQKENI. CDR3 in DNA: TGTGCCAGCTCACCGATAGGGGTAGGGGAGACCCAGTACTTC. It encodes CASSPIGVGETQYF.

The V and J genes are TRBV19 and TRBJ1-5; 7 bases agree with TRBD1. The CDR3 is 14 residues long. V shed 4 bases, J shed 2 bases, and the junction held 2 bases outside the gene matches. Germline CDR1 is LNHDA and CDR2 is SQIVND (reference sequence). The CDR3 region has the DNA TGTGCCAGTAGTACCGGGACAGGCAATCAGCCCCAGCATTTT. It is translated as CASSTGTGNQPQHF.

V is TRBV27 and J is TRBJ2-7, with a tentative D call TRBD2 (6 bases). Germline V lookup: CDR1 MNHEY, CDR2 SMNVEV (reference sequence). The CDR3 totals 17 residues. V was pared by 4 bases and J by 0 bases, with 19 bases between. The CDR3 is CASSCPRVAESSYEQYF. CDR3 coding DNA: TGTGCCAGCAGTTGCCCCAGGGTAGCGGAGAGCTCCTACGAGCAGTACTTC.

The J gene is TRBJ2-7, the V gene TRBV21-1; the DNA was not used to check the table's D call, TRBD2. TRBV21-1 has pseudogene status. The CDR3 totals 15 residues. CDR3: CASSKGETSYYEQYF. The CDR3 DNA follows: TGTGCCAGCAGCAAAGGGGAGACTAGCTACTACGAGCAGTACTTC.

The chain carries TRBV6-1 and TRBJ1-2; TRBD1 matches at 7 bases. This CDR3 contains 15 residues. The V segment lost 7 bases and the J segment 2 bases; nucleotides outside the gene matches: 10. Germline V gene sequence: CDR1 MNHNS, CDR2 SASEGT. The CDR3 sequence is CASTGSGTENYGYTF. CDR3 DNA sequence: TGTGCCAGCACCGGAAGCGGGACAGAGAACTATGGCTACACCTTC.

This clone has just a few counts. The CDR3 here is CASSFFGSQETQYF. The DNA for the CDR3 is TGTGCCAGCAGCTTCTTTGGCTCCCAAGAGACCCAGTACTTC. The chain employs TRBV7-9 and TRBJ2-5, with unresolved D. V lost 3 bases and J 1 base, leaving 9 bases between the germline ends. The CDR3 sequence is 14 residues long. CDR1 and CDR2 (germline): SEHNR, FQNEAQ (reference sequence).

The chain uses TRBV5-1 and TRBJ2-2; 13 bases fit TRBD2. V lost 3 bases, J lost 7 bases, and 6 bases stayed unmatched. The germline V gene has CDR1 SGHRS and CDR2 YFSETQ. The CDR3 is made up of 16 amino acids. As DNA, the CDR3 is TGCGCCAGCAGCTCTAGGACTAGCGGGAGCCACGGGGAGCTGTTTTTT. Protein: CASSSRTSGSHGELFF.

The rearrangement joins TRBV2 to TRBJ2-7, with 9 bases identical to TRBD2. Germline CDR1 SNHLY, CDR2 FYNNEI. CDR3 length: 14 residues. Trimming removed 8 bases from V and 3 bases from J; junction bases left unmatched: 8. CDR3 DNA: TGTGCCAGCGGCACGGGACTAGCCGGCTACGAGCAGTACTTC. This encodes CASGTGLAGYEQYF.

The chain has TRBV5-1 and TRBJ2-5; 10 positions agree with TRBD1. Germline lookup yields CDR1 SGHRS and CDR2 YFSETQ. V dropped 4 bases and J dropped 5; count of bases not matched to a gene: 5. The CDR3 is made up of 14 amino acids. CDR3 sequence (DNA): TGCGCCAGCAGCGTCGGGACAGGGGTGGAGACCCAGTACTTC. Translating it yields CASSVGTGVETQYF.

This chain links TRBV5-8 with TRBJ1-3, with D possibly being TRBD1 (5 bases). CDR3 length equals 15 residues. The germline V gene encodes CDR1 SGHTS and CDR2 YDEGEE. V was cut by 2 bases and J by 4 bases, with 13 bases left in between. The CDR3 DNA reads as TGTGCCAGCAGCTTCAGGGCAGCAAGAGGAAACACCATATATTTT. As protein: CASSFRAARGNTIYF.

The table lists this clone with a count of one. The chain employs TRBV11-2 and TRBJ1-5; D might be TRBD1 (6 bases). There are 13 residues in the CDR3. V lost 3 bases to trimming and J lost 8 bases, with 11 bases between them. Germline V lookup: CDR1 SGHAT, CDR2 FQNNGV. The CDR3 nucleotides are TGTGCCAGCAGCTTTGGGGGCGTAGAGCCCCAGCATTTT. It yields the protein CASSFGGVEPQHF.